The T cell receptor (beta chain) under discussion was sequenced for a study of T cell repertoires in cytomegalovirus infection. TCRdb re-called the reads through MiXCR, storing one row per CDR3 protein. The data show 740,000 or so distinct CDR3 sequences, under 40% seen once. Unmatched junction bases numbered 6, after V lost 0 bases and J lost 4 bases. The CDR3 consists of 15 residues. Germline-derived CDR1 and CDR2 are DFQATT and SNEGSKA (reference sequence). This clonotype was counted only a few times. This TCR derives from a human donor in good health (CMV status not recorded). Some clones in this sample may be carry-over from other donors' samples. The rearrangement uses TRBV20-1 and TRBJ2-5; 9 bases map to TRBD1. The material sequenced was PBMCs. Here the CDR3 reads CSARDLTGGAETQYF. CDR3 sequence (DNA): TGCAGTGCTAGAGATCTGACAGGGGGAGCAGAGACCCAGTACTTC.